This TCR beta chain was captured in a study of blood T cells in healthy people across ages (dated by TCRdb to the mid-2010s). As for the study more broadly: In model experiments, template switching captured about one uniquely barcoded TCR beta cDNA molecule for every two T cells. Using deep sequencing normalized with unique cDNA molecular identifiers, the study measured how TCR beta repertoire diversity changes with age. The donors were divided into four age groups: young (average 16 years), middle-aged (roughly 40), aged (roughly 66) and long-lived (around 87). Two additional independent replicas of 1 million unique cDNA reads from the same blood draw were analyzed for two donors (one aged 18 to 29 and one aged 80 or older). What the authors observed across the whole study: Bulk unsorted PBMC profiling prevented conclusive comparison of naive and antigen-experienced compartments. The CMV infection status of donors was not known, potentially confounding age-related changes in expanded clonotypes. Observed TCR beta diversity correlated strongly with the percentage of naive T cells measured by flow cytometry. As age increased, observed TCR beta diversity per million T cells dropped in a roughly linear way, and a significant reduction was already evident by age approximately 40. The long-lived group showed more naive CD4+ T cells, fewer expanded clones and increased TCR diversity than the aged group, suggesting age selection. Total diversity estimates from one million sequenced T cells were considered lower bounds and underestimates.

Details on this clonotype: Its specific antigen is unknown. No qualities accompany the bases; no much larger clone lies one base away.

Library creation used 5' RACE. Reads for this sample came from an Illumina HiSeq 2500. A second PCR of roughly 7 to 11 cycles was performed with a sample-barcoded 5' primer and a J-beta primer mix. A unique molecular identifier was introduced onto each TCR beta cDNA molecule by a template-switch 5' adaptor carrying 12 random nucleotides. At least 2.5 million CDR3-containing paired-end reads were obtained from each sample. The Mint cDNA synthesis kit, primed by a TRBC-specific oligonucleotide, was used to synthesize first-strand cDNA from all RNA. Following uracil-DNA glycosylase treatment, all cDNA underwent a first 18-cycle PCR with the universal primers M1SS and BC2_uni_R. On the study's bioinformatics: For normalization, 1 million high-quality reads were randomly selected from each sample, with every read carrying a distinct molecular identifier. Reads sharing molecular identifiers were discarded rather than binned into consensus sequences. MiTCR, with a Q25 quality threshold and the strictest error-elimination algorithm, was used for CDR3 identification, clonotype clustering and error correction. A nonparametric unseen species model with Euler transformation was used to estimate a lower bound on total TCR beta diversity. TCRdb itself trimmed the public reads at Q25 with fastp, ran MiXCR and retained productive beta chains. Rows merge per CDR3 protein into single entries with the most common DNA and genes. TCRdb's processing, not the authors' own work, is the source of the V and J calls. The sample profile shows fewer than 800,000 distinct CDR3 sequences; 20% to 30% of them were found once. Around 9.2% of the sample comes from the top ten.

Systemically healthy Caucasian individuals from Russia, 35 to 50 in total and aged about 6 to 95 years, were included as donors. Each donor gave 9 to 10 milliliters of peripheral blood, collected into EDTA-treated Vacutainer tubes. Ficoll-Paque density-gradient centrifugation was used to isolate PBMCs, with at least 6.5 million obtained per sample. Trizol reagent was used to extract total RNA from PBMCs, with at least 6 micrograms per sample. The percentages of naive CD45RAhigh/CD27high T cells were determined by flow cytometry on a PBMC aliquot from every donor. The cysteine opens and the phenylalanine closes a CDR3 of 16 amino acids. Only the CDR3 region is kept as DNA, spanning 48 bases read in frame from base 1. The germline V gene (reference sequence) yields LGHDT for CDR1 and YNNKEL for CDR2. The V and J ends are trimmed by 0 bases and 1 base, leaving 12 bases between them. The same sample was also studied in work on T cells of mothers and their children. From the second report: The donors were nine systemically healthy Caucasian individuals, made up of three mothers and their six children. cDNA synthesis used all of the extracted RNA, with roughly 1.5 ug of RNA in each 15 ul reaction. In the second PCR, the M1S primer introduced both the sample barcodes and 2-4 random nucleotides. Over 9 million TCR beta CDR3 reads came from each mother, compared with a few million reads from each child. TCR recombination output is similarly shaped by thymic selection in related and unrelated pairs, with a minor effect exerted by inherited differences. Normalized repertoire overlap was always found to be slightly, but never significantly, higher in related mother-child pairs than in unrelated mother-child pairs. With a sensitivity of 90 to 100 clones per million clonotypes, no persistent microchimeric T cell clones were detected. The study used deep NGS to compare TCR beta repertoires of mothers and children, seeking features distinguishing related mother-child pairs from unrelated individuals. On average, the children were 11 +/- 4 years old, while the mothers were about 38 +/- 4 years old. After adapter ligation with NEBNext reagents, the libraries were sequenced on Illumina HiSeq 2000 with 100+100 nt paired-end reads. To prevent cross-contamination, the mother and child libraries were prepared a month apart and were sequenced in separate runs. For each donor, between about 500,000 and 2,200,000 distinct TCR beta clonotypes were identified. Naive TCR beta clonotypes were estimated from low-frequency clonotypes matched to each donor's FACS-determined naive share, without sorting.

The origin of this receptor is a boy aged 5-17 years in good health. Sequences were obtained from blood. The V and J segments used are TRBV3-1 and TRBJ1-1, with no reliable assignment of the D segment. In nucleotide form, the sequence is TGTGCCAGCAGCCAAGAGGCGGCTTCCCGGAACACTGAAGCTTTCTTT. This gives the protein CASSQEAASRNTEAFF.